These 22 T cell receptor beta chains came from one sample sequenced in a study of cytomegalovirus exposure and HLA in healthy donors. Some clones are missing from TCRdb's copy, which holds only in-frame ones; the method was immunoSEQ multiplex PCR. Of approximately 300,000 clones listed, around 87% are singletons. The source material was PBMCs. The receptor set was obtained from a woman in her twenties or thirties in good health and CMV-seropositive.

The gene calls are TRBV28 and TRBJ1-2; 9 bases match TRBD1. Germline lookup yields CDR1 MDHEN and CDR2 SYDVKM. The V and J ends lost 3 bases and 4 bases, in that order; junction bases with no gene match: 9. The CDR3 is made up of 16 amino acids. CDR3 DNA sequence: TGTGCCAGCAGTTTGAACCGGGACAGGGTGGTCTATGGCTACACCTTC. Protein sequence: CASSLNRDRVVYGYTF.

This clone was seen just once. This chain links TRBV15 with TRBJ1-1; no clear D gene. Germline lookup yields CDR1 LNHNV and CDR2 YYDKDF (reference sequence). V was clipped by 5 bases and J by 4 bases, with 14 bases between them. The CDR3 contains 14 residues. CDR3 DNA sequence: TGTGCCACCAGCCCGAGGTCGGGCTTCACTGAAGCTTTCTTT. Amino acid sequence: CATSPRSGFTEAFF. The complete variable domain, with remaining parts taken from reference TRBV15 and TRBJ1-1, reads DAMVIQNPRYQVTQFGKPVTLSCSQTLNHNVMYWYQQKSSQAPKLLFHYYDKDFNNEADTPDNFQSRRPNTSFCFLDIRSPGLGDTAMYLCATSPRSGFTEAFFGQGTRLTVV.

The chain recombines TRBV5-1 with TRBJ1-3; a weak D match, TRBD1 (6 bases). The V end lost 4 bases, the J end lost 0 bases, and 14 bases lay between the germline ends. The CDR3 length is 16 residues. Germline V gives CDR1 SGHRS, CDR2 YFSETQ. CDR3 residues: CASSLRQDHSGNTIYF. The CDR3 DNA follows: TGCGCCAGCAGCCTTCGACAGGACCACTCTGGAAACACCATATATTTT.

The chain recombines TRBV14 with TRBJ2-1, with unresolved D. The CDR3 loop spans 15 amino acids. The germline gives CDR1 SGHDN, CDR2 FVKESK. V lost 0 bases and J lost 9, with 15 bases in between. The CDR3 DNA reads TGTGCCAGCAGCCAAGAGTCCGGGCAGTGGAGTGAGCAGTTCTTC. Translating it yields CASSQESGQWSEQFF.

The V call is TRBV7-7, the J call TRBJ2-5; 9 bases match TRBD2. This CDR3 spans 19 amino acids. J gave up 5 bases and V 3 bases, and 19 bases lay outside the gene matches. CDR1 is SSHAT, CDR2 FNYEAQ, per germline (reference sequence). The DNA of the CDR3 is TGTGCCAGCAGCTTGTCGGTTCGGTCTAGCGGGGAAACAGGGGAGACCCAGTACTTC. Translated: CASSLSVRSSGETGETQYF. Together with reference TRBV7-7 and TRBJ2-5, the CDR3 gives the full variable domain: GAGVSQSPRYKVTKRGQDVTLRCDPISSHATLYWYQQALGQGPEFLTYFNYEAQPDKSGLPSDRFSAERPEGSISTLTIQRTEQRDSAMYRCASSLSVRSSGETGETQYFGPGTRLLVL.

J is TRBJ2-2 and V is TRBV19, with a possible D match to TRBD1 (5 bases). Germline V gene sequence: CDR1 LNHDA, CDR2 SQIVND (reference sequence). V lost 2 bases to trimming and J lost 5 bases, with 12 bases between them. The CDR3 is made up of 15 amino acids. The chain's CDR3 is CASSIRQGGTGELFF. In nucleotides, the CDR3 is TGTGCCAGTAGTATACGGCAGGGCGGAACCGGGGAGCTGTTTTTT.

The chain carries TRBV28 and TRBJ1-3; 11 nucleotides match TRBD1. The germline V gene encodes CDR1 MDHEN and CDR2 SYDVKM. The J segment lost 7 bases and the V segment lost 6 bases, leaving 5 bases of the junction unmatched. The CDR3 runs 14 residues. CDR3 protein: CASRRDRGFNTIYF. The CDR3 DNA follows: TGTGCCAGCAGGCGGGACAGGGGGTTTAACACCATATATTTT.

The chain carries TRBV9 and TRBJ1-3; no clear D gene. The CDR3 contains 13 residues. Deletions cut 4 bases from V and 4 bases from J, with 9 bases between. Germline V gene data show CDR1 as SGDLS and CDR2 as YYNGEE. CDR3 loop: CASSPRGGNTIYF. CDR3 nucleotide sequence: TGTGCCAGCAGCCCCCGAGGAGGAAACACCATATATTTT.

This clone was picked up a small number of times. V is TRBV7-9 and J is TRBJ1-5, with unresolved D. The ends were cut back, 3 bases at V and 6 bases at J, with 9 bases in the middle. The CDR3 has 13 residues. Germline-derived CDR1 and CDR2 are SEHNR and FQNEAQ (reference sequence). The CDR3 nucleotides are TGTGCCAGCAGCTTGACCGGGCCTCAGCCCCAGCATTTT. Its protein is CASSLTGPQPQHF.

This chain links TRBV30 with TRBJ2-2; 11 bases agree with TRBD2. In germline, CDR1 is GTSNPN, CDR2 SVGIG (reference sequence). J was trimmed by 6 bases and V by 0 bases; bases with no gene match: 3. This CDR3 region has 15 residues. The CDR3 coding sequence is TGTGCCTGGAGTGTTCTAGCGGGAGGAGCCGGGGAGCTGTTTTTT. Amino acid sequence: CAWSVLAGGAGELFF.

CDR3 protein: CASSFSGSKVEQYF. DNA for the CDR3: TGTGCCAGCAGCTTTAGCGGGAGTAAAGTCGAGCAGTACTTC. V gene TRBV7-9 combines with J gene TRBJ2-7; 9 bases fit TRBD2. V lost 3 bases, J lost 6 bases, and 6 bases stayed unmatched. Looked up from germline, CDR1 is SEHNR and CDR2 is FQNEAQ (reference sequence). The CDR3 is 14 amino acids.

The V and J genes are TRBV19 and TRBJ2-1; 7 positions match TRBD2. The CDR3 covers 15 residues. From germline, CDR1 is LNHDA and CDR2 SQIVND (reference sequence). J gave up 2 bases and V 3 bases, and 4 bases lay outside the gene matches. CDR3 loop: CASSMVSGPYNEQFF. CDR3 sequence (DNA): TGTGCCAGTAGTATGGTTAGCGGGCCCTACAATGAGCAGTTCTTC. Full variable domain (outside the CDR3, taken from reference TRBV19 and TRBJ2-1): DGGITQSPKYLFRKEGQNVTLSCEQNLNHDAMYWYRQDPGQGLRLIYYSQIVNDFQKGDIAEGYSVSREKKESFPLTVTSAQKNPTAFYLCASSMVSGPYNEQFFGPGTRLTVL.

V gene TRBV5-4 combines with J gene TRBJ2-5, with TRBD2 as a possible D gene (6 bases). Deletions cut 0 bases from V and 5 bases from J, with 11 bases between. This CDR3 is built from 14 residues. Per germline, CDR1 SGHNT and CDR2 YYREEE (reference sequence). The CDR3, as DNA: TGTGCCAGCAGCTTGGAACTAGCCCCGGAGACCCAGTACTTC. Amino acids: CASSLELAPETQYF.

The V and J genes are TRBV29-1 and TRBJ1-2; the D gene is possibly TRBD1 (5 bases). The CDR3 is made up of 14 amino acids. Trimming pared 3 bases from V and 2 bases from J, leaving 13 bases between. Germline CDR1 and CDR2: SQVTM and ANQGSEA. Here the CDR3 DNA reads TGCAGCGTTGAGGTCGGGGGGATCAACTATGGCTACACCTTC. It is translated as CSVEVGGINYGYTF.

This chain joins TRBV7-2 and TRBJ2-7, with 8 nucleotides matching TRBD2. The germline CDR1 and CDR2 sequences are SGHTA and FQGNSA. The CDR3 consists of 15 residues. J was trimmed by 5 bases and V by 1 base; bases with no gene match: 7. CDR3 sequence reads: CASSLVRAGAHEQYF. DNA for the CDR3: TGTGCCAGCAGCTTAGTTCGAGCGGGAGCACACGAGCAGTACTTC.

The chain employs TRBV2 and TRBJ2-1; D remains ambiguous. This CDR3 has 14 amino acids. Trimming cost V 1 base and J 2 bases, with 6 bases left between them. CDR1 and CDR2 from the germline V gene are SNHLY and FYNNEI. The DNA for the CDR3 is TGTGCCAGCAGTGAAGGTGTAACCTACAATGAGCAGTTCTTC. Protein product: CASSEGVTYNEQFF.

V gene TRBV27 combines with J gene TRBJ2-7; the D gene is possibly TRBD1 (5 bases). Trimming removed 2 bases at V and 5 bases at J, with 13 bases between. Germline-derived CDR1 and CDR2 are MNHEY and SMNVEV (reference sequence). CDR3 length equals 14 residues. CDR3: CASSLVGRRNEQYF. The CDR3 DNA reads as TGTGCCAGCAGTTTAGTGGGGCGCAGAAACGAGCAGTACTTC.

This sequence joins TRBV6-1 and TRBJ1-1; no clear D gene. Deletions cut 4 bases from V and 4 bases from J, with 10 bases between. The CDR3 is made up of 13 amino acids. CDR1 is MNHNS, CDR2 SASEGT, per germline. The CDR3 nucleotides read TGTGCCAGCAGTGCTTGGGGTAGCACTGAAGCTTTCTTT. This encodes CASSAWGSTEAFF.

The rearrangement joins TRBV7-9 to TRBJ1-1; maybe TRBD1 (5 bases). Trimming shortened V by 2 bases and J by 5 bases, and 15 bases separated the two germline ends. Germline loops: CDR1 SEHNR, CDR2 FQNEAQ (reference sequence). The CDR3 has 15 residues. The DNA of the CDR3 is TGTGCCAGCAGCTTACTCAGGGAGATGGGAACTGAAGCTTTCTTT. This sequence encodes CASSLLREMGTEAFF.

This sequence joins TRBV30 and TRBJ1-4, with a tentative D call TRBD1 (5 bases). Germline CDR1 GTSNPN, CDR2 SVGIG (reference sequence). The ends were cut back, 1 base at V and 8 bases at J, with 17 bases in the middle. The length of the CDR3 is 15 residues. The CDR3: CAWSATRVSSEKLFF. CDR3 DNA: TGTGCCTGGAGTGCTACCAGGGTTTCTTCCGAAAAACTGTTTTTT. The variable domain in full, completed from reference TRBV30 and TRBJ1-4, reads SQTIHQWPATLVQPVGSPLSLECTVEGTSNPNLYWYRQAAGRGLQLLFYSVGIGQISSEVPQNLSASRPQDRQFILSSKKLLLSDSGFYLCAWSATRVSSEKLFFGSGTQLSVL.

The chain is built from TRBV9 and TRBJ2-3, with TRBD2 identical over 11 bases. The CDR3 extends over 16 amino acids. Germline lookup yields CDR1 SGDLS and CDR2 YYNGEE. The ends lost 2 bases at V and 2 bases at J; junction bases unmatched: 4. The CDR3: CASSVLLAGVTDTQYF. The CDR3 coding sequence is TGTGCCAGCAGCGTCCTACTAGCGGGGGTCACAGATACGCAGTATTTT.

The chain employs TRBV7-9 and TRBJ2-1; no clear D gene. Trimming stripped 4 bases from V and 0 bases from J, with 10 bases between. CDR1 and CDR2 (germline): SEHNR, FQNEAQ (reference sequence). This CDR3 has 15 amino acids. This CDR3 reads CASSSGRSSYNEQFF. CDR3 nucleotides: TGTGCCAGCAGCTCCGGTCGGAGCTCCTACAATGAGCAGTTCTTC.